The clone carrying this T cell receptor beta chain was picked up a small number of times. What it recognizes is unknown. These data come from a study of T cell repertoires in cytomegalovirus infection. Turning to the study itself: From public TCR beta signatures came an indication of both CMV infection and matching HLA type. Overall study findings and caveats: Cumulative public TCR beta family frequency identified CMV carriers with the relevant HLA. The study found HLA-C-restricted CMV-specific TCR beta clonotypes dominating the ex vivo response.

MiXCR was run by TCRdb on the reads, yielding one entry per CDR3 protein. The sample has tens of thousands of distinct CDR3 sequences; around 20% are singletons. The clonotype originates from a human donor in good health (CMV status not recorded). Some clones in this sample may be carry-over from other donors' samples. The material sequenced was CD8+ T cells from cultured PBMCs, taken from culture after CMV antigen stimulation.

The CDR3 protein is CASSFTLPGRSPLHF. CDR3 sequence (DNA): TGTGCCAGCAGTTTCACACTTCCAGGTCGGTCACCCCTCCACTTT. This sequence joins TRBV12-3 or TRBV12-4 and TRBJ1-6, with D unclear. V lost 3 bases and J lost 10, with 16 bases in between. This CDR3 is 15 amino acids long.